These 30 T cell receptor beta chains came from one sample sequenced in a study of shared clonotypes between healthy human individuals. The table came from immunoSEQ multiplex PCR; TCRdb's copy has only in-frame clones and leaves some out. The sample lists about 820,000 clones; almost 95% were seen once. Naive CD8 cells comprised CD45RO-negative, CCR7-positively selected cells, excluding terminally differentiated effector memory CD45RA+ cells. Sequenced: naive CD8+ T cells sorted from blood. The source is a man aged 25 to 40 in good health.

V is TRBV19 and J is TRBJ2-7; 7 bases match TRBD2. CDR1 LNHDA and CDR2 SQIVND come from the germline V gene (reference sequence). V was pared by 8 bases and J by 2 bases, with 9 bases of the junction left unmatched. This CDR3 has 14 residues. This chain's CDR3 is CASSGGGGTYEQYF. The CDR3, as DNA: TGTGCCAGTTCGGGGGGAGGCGGGACCTACGAGCAGTACTTC. The full variable domain, with the rest looked up from reference TRBV19 and TRBJ2-7, is DGGITQSPKYLFRKEGQNVTLSCEQNLNHDAMYWYRQDPGQGLRLIYYSQIVNDFQKGDIAEGYSVSREKKESFPLTVTSAQKNPTAFYLCASSGGGGTYEQYFGPGTRLTVT.

This chain connects TRBV11-2 to TRBJ2-4; D unresolved. Germline values: CDR1 SGHAT, CDR2 FQNNGV. V was cut by 4 bases and J by 2 bases, with 18 bases left in between. The length of the CDR3 is 17 residues. CDR3: CASSSGPRFGTKNIQYF. The CDR3 DNA reads TGTGCCAGCAGCTCGGGCCCGCGGTTTGGGACCAAAAACATTCAGTACTTC.

This CDR3 reads CASSRRGEANEQYF. The CDR3 DNA follows: TGTGCCAGCAGCCGACGGGGGGAGGCGAACGAGCAGTACTTC. V and J are TRBV5-5 and TRBJ2-7; TRBD2 matches 7 bases. Germline loops: CDR1 SGHKS, CDR2 YYEKEE (reference sequence). J was trimmed by 5 bases and V by 4 bases; bases with no gene match: 9. The CDR3 is 14 residues long.

The rearrangement uses TRBV28 and TRBJ2-7; TRBD2 aligns across 7 bases. The CDR3 length is 16 residues. Germline values: CDR1 MDHEN, CDR2 SYDVKM. V trimming: 5 bases; J trimming: 0 bases; junction bases outside the gene matches: 10. CDR3 DNA sequence: TGTGCCAGCAGTCCGCCAAGCGGGAAACGCTCCTACGAGCAGTACTTC. As protein: CASSPPSGKRSYEQYF.

The CDR3, as DNA: TGTGCCAGCTCACGAACAGGGGGGAGCACAGATACGCAGTATTTT. This encodes CASSRTGGSTDTQYF. The chain recombines TRBV18 with TRBJ2-3; 8 bases line up with TRBD1. Germline trimming cut 4 bases from V and 0 bases from J; bases unmatched to any gene: 3. Germline-derived CDR1 and CDR2 are KGHSH and LQKENI. CDR3 length equals 15 residues.

The chain couples TRBV2 to TRBJ2-5; D remains unclear. Germline V gives CDR1 SNHLY, CDR2 FYNNEI. CDR3 length: 14 residues. V lost 4 bases to trimming and J lost 0 bases, with 9 bases between them. The CDR3 bases are TGTGCCAGCAGTGGATACGCGGACCAAGAGACCCAGTACTTC. Translated: CASSGYADQETQYF.

This chain links TRBV6-6 with TRBJ2-7, with TRBD2 identical over 9 bases. The V gene end was trimmed by 0 bases and the J gene end by 2 bases; junction bases not matched to a gene: 2. Per the germline V gene, CDR1 is MNHNY and CDR2 is SVGAGI (reference sequence). This CDR3 spans 15 amino acids. The CDR3 reads CASSYSREGAYEQYF. DNA of the CDR3: TGTGCCAGCAGTTACTCGCGGGAGGGAGCCTACGAGCAGTACTTC.

This clone has a single count. The chain uses TRBV11-2 and TRBJ2-7; a weak D match, TRBD1 (6 bases). This CDR3 is built from 14 residues. V was clipped by 1 base and J by 2 bases, with 9 bases between them. From germline, CDR1 is SGHAT and CDR2 FQNNGV. The CDR3 reads CASSLVGATYEQYF. The CDR3 nucleotides read TGTGCCAGCAGCTTAGTGGGGGCTACCTACGAGCAGTACTTC.

DNA for the CDR3: TGTGCCACCCGGGACAGGGCAACTGAAGCTTTCTTT. Translating it yields CATRDRATEAFF. J is TRBJ1-1 and V is TRBV6-6, with 9 positions matching TRBD1. This CDR3 is built from 12 residues. The germline CDR1 and CDR2 sequences are MNHNY and SVGAGI (reference sequence). Trimming took 10 bases from V and 5 from J; bases not matched to a gene: 5.

The chain employs TRBV7-9 and TRBJ2-7; 14 positions agree with TRBD2. Per germline, CDR1 SEHNR and CDR2 FQNEAQ (reference sequence). V lost 0 bases, J lost 7 bases, and 5 bases stayed unmatched. The CDR3 contains 16 residues. The CDR3 DNA follows: TGTGCCAGCAGCTTAGCGCCGGGACTAGCGGGAGTGGAGCAGTACTTC. Residues: CASSLAPGLAGVEQYF.

V and J are TRBV6-5 and TRBJ2-3, with TRBD1 as a possible D gene (5 bases). Germline CDR1 reads MNHEY; CDR2 reads SVGAGI. This CDR3 is built from 13 residues. Trimming took off 2 bases at V and 6 bases at J, with 9 bases between the two ends. The CDR3 nucleotides read TGTGCCAGCAGTTACAGGGGTTCCGATACGCAGTATTTT. Translation: CASSYRGSDTQYF.

The chain combines TRBV18 with TRBJ2-7; D is ambiguous. Germline CDR1 and CDR2: KGHSH and LQKENI. CDR3 length equals 14 residues. Between the trimmed V and J ends, which lost 0 bases and 4 bases, there was a span of 10 bases. CDR3 sequence: CASSPPNRAYEQYF. CDR3 coding DNA: TGTGCCAGCTCACCACCGAATAGGGCATACGAGCAGTACTTC.

This chain uses TRBV19 with TRBJ2-7; 11 bases line up with TRBD2. This CDR3 has 14 residues. Germline V gene lookup returns CDR1 LNHDA and CDR2 SQIVND (reference sequence). The trim removed 3 bases at V and 3 bases at J, leaving 1 base unmatched. The CDR3 DNA follows: TGTGCCAGTAGTATGACTAGCGGGGTCTACGAGCAGTACTTC. Its translation is CASSMTSGVYEQYF.

This clone has just one count. The chain employs TRBV7-3 and TRBJ1-4; no reliable D call. V lost 2 bases, J lost 0 bases, and 7 bases lay in between. Germline lookup yields CDR1 SGHTA and CDR2 FQGTGA. The CDR3 runs 15 residues. Here the CDR3 DNA reads TGTGCCAGCAGCTTACACCTGGCAACTAATGAAAAACTGTTTTTT. Its protein product is CASSLHLATNEKLFF.

The chain employs TRBV7-3 and TRBJ2-5, with 9 bases identical to TRBD2. V gave up 1 base and J gave up 4 bases; unmatched junction bases: 7. Germline assignment: CDR1 SGHTA and CDR2 FQGTGA. This CDR3 contains 16 residues. The CDR3 DNA reads as TGTGCCAGCAGCTTAATGCCTAGCGGGATGGGAGAGACCCAGTACTTC. This sequence encodes CASSLMPSGMGETQYF.

The rearrangement joins TRBV20-1 to TRBJ2-5; D is undetermined. The CDR3 is made up of 11 amino acids. The V gene lost 2 bases and the J gene lost 10 bases, with 11 bases spanning the gap. Germline V gives CDR1 DFQATT, CDR2 SNEGSKA (reference sequence). The chain's CDR3 is CSARTSGSQYF. The CDR3, as DNA: TGCAGTGCTAGAACTTCTGGCAGCCAGTACTTC.

This rearrangement joins TRBV28 to TRBJ1-5, with D maybe TRBD1 (5 bases). Germline CDR1 reads MDHEN; CDR2 reads SYDVKM. CDR3 length equals 15 residues. Trimming cost V 7 bases and J 3 bases, with 16 bases left between them. CDR3 DNA: TGTGCCAGCAACCCGGGACTGCTAAACAATCAGCCCCAGCATTTT. This codes for CASNPGLLNNQPQHF.

The chain carries TRBV19 and TRBJ2-1; maybe TRBD1 (6 bases). The CDR3 is 12 amino acids. Germline V CDR1 and CDR2: LNHDA, SQIVND (reference sequence). The ends were cut back, 1 base at V and 10 bases at J, with 8 bases in the middle. In nucleotides, the CDR3 is TGTGCCAGTAGTATAGGAGGACAGGAGCAGTTCTTC. It yields the protein CASSIGGQEQFF.

The genes are TRBV28 and TRBJ1-5, with 8 bases lining up with TRBD1. The CDR3 extends over 17 amino acids. Germline CDR1 MDHEN, CDR2 SYDVKM. V shed 5 bases and J 1 base; nucleotides not matched to a gene: 10. The CDR3 spells CASSPSTGGLSNQPQHF. The DNA of the CDR3 is TGTGCCAGCAGTCCGAGCACAGGGGGATTGAGCAATCAGCCCCAGCATTTT.

CDR3 amino acids: CASSEFMGDPHEQYF. The CDR3 DNA follows: TGTGCCAGCAGTGAATTTATGGGGGACCCCCACGAGCAGTACTTC. The gene calls are TRBV2 and TRBJ2-7; D is tentatively TRBD1 or TRBD2 (5 bases each). From germline, CDR1 is SNHLY and CDR2 FYNNEI. The CDR3 is 15 amino acids. V dropped 2 bases and J dropped 5 bases, with 16 bases sitting between them.

The chain's CDR3 is CASSPGDRAYEQYF. In DNA form, the CDR3 reads TGTGCCAGCTCACCAGGGGACAGAGCCTACGAGCAGTACTTC. V gene TRBV18 combines with J gene TRBJ2-7; 7 bases are a match to TRBD1. Germline V gene lookup returns CDR1 KGHSH and CDR2 LQKENI. The trim removed 2 bases at V and 2 bases at J, leaving 3 bases unmatched. CDR3 length: 14 amino acids.

The rearrangement links TRBV9 to TRBJ2-7; 10 bases match TRBD1. CDR3 length: 16 residues. Germline V gives CDR1 SGDLS, CDR2 YYNGEE. V trimming: 3 bases; J trimming: 3 bases; junction bases outside the gene matches: 9. Written as DNA, the CDR3 is TGTGCCAGCAGCGATAGCGGGGACAGGGGCCTCTACGAGCAGTACTTC. It translates to CASSDSGDRGLYEQYF.

The chain links TRBV5-6 to TRBJ2-7; 7 positions match TRBD1. Trimming removed 4 bases from V and 2 bases from J; junction bases left unmatched: 9. The CDR3 consists of 15 residues. Per the germline V gene, CDR1 is SGHDT and CDR2 is YYEEEE. CDR3 region: CASSNPRDSTYEQYF. CDR3 bases: TGTGCCAGCAGCAATCCCCGGGACAGCACCTACGAGCAGTACTTC. Using reference TRBV5-6 and TRBJ2-7 for the parts outside the CDR3, the full variable domain is DAGVTQSPTHLIKTRGQQVTLRCSPKSGHDTVSWYQQALGQGPQFIFQYYEEEERQRGNFPDRFSGHQFPNYSSELNVNALLLGDSALYLCASSNPRDSTYEQYFGPGTRLTVT.

This clone came up once. Written as DNA, the CDR3 is TGTGCCAGCAGTTACTCGACCCTGGAGCAGTTCTTC. It encodes CASSYSTLEQFF. This chain connects TRBV6-6 to TRBJ2-1, with no clear D. Per the germline V gene, CDR1 is MNHNY and CDR2 is SVGAGI (reference sequence). V dropped 0 bases and J dropped 10 bases, with 7 bases sitting between them. The CDR3 is made up of 12 amino acids.

In nucleotides, the CDR3 is TGTGCCAGCAGTTTAAAGGGGGCCCCGAGGGCCCAGCATTTT. Translated, it gives CASSLKGAPRAQHF. J is TRBJ1-5 and V is TRBV27, with 7 nucleotides matching TRBD1. Germline V gene lookup returns CDR1 MNHEY and CDR2 SMNVEV (reference sequence). CDR3 length: 14 residues. V lost 2 bases, J lost 11 bases, and 9 bases stayed unmatched.

The chain couples TRBV7-2 to TRBJ2-5, with D perhaps TRBD2 (6 bases). Germline values: CDR1 SGHTA, CDR2 FQGNSA. This CDR3 has 16 amino acids. The ends were cut back, 3 bases at V and 5 bases at J, with 19 bases in the middle. CDR3 amino acids: CASSFGVAAVGETQYF. In DNA form, the CDR3 reads TGTGCCAGCAGCTTCGGAGTAGCGGCCGTTGGTGAGACCCAGTACTTC.

This chain uses TRBV5-3 with TRBJ1-2; 8 bases fit TRBD1. TRBV5-3 is sorted into the ORF group, with uncertain function. This CDR3 region has 14 residues. V shed 4 bases and J 8 bases; nucleotides not matched to a gene: 10. CDR3 DNA: TGTGCCAGAAGCCCCTGGACAGGGTCCGGAGGCTACACCTTC. It is translated as CARSPWTGSGGYTF.

Details on this clone: This sample includes further DNA sequences coding for the same CDR3. The chain links TRBV28 to TRBJ2-1; 9 bases line up with TRBD2. The germline V gene encodes CDR1 MDHEN and CDR2 SYDVKM. Trimming at V came to 2 bases and at J to 3 bases, leaving 5 bases not matched to a gene. This CDR3 has 16 residues. In DNA, the CDR3 is TGTGCCAGCAGTTTAATAGTTAGCGGGAGCTACAATGAGCAGTTCTTC. Translating gives CASSLIVSGSYNEQFF.

This clone has a single count. V usage is TRBV19 and J usage is TRBJ2-7; 7 bases align to TRBD1. Germline trimming cut 5 bases from V and 2 bases from J; bases unmatched to any gene: 6. Germline CDR1 reads LNHDA; CDR2 reads SQIVND (reference sequence). This CDR3 is built from 14 residues. The CDR3 region is CASSASTGTYEQYF. The CDR3 DNA reads as TGTGCCAGTAGTGCTTCGACAGGGACCTACGAGCAGTACTTC.

This clone was seen a handful of times. The rearrangement uses TRBV2 and TRBJ2-7; D remains unclear. The length of the CDR3 is 12 residues. CDR1 is SNHLY and CDR2 is FYNNEI in the germline V gene. Between the trimmed V and J ends, which lost 7 bases and 6 bases, there was a span of 13 bases. DNA of the CDR3: TGTGCCAGCACTAAGGGAAGGAGCGAGCAGTACTTC. Translated, it gives CASTKGRSEQYF.